A single sample gave rise to the 8 T cell receptor beta chains below, sequenced in a study of blood T cells in healthy people across ages. With a J-beta primer mix and a sample-barcoded 5' primer, a second PCR ran about 7 to 12 cycles. One entry per CDR3 protein results from TCRdb running MiXCR on the 5' RACE reads. This sample yields some 710,000 distinct CDR3 sequences, of which approximately 22% are seen a single time; about 22% belongs to the top ten. The sample taken for sequencing was blood. These receptors originate from a man aged 65 to 85 in good health.

J is TRBJ2-3 and V is TRBV12-3 or TRBV12-4; TRBD2 is a possible D gene (6 bases). The CDR3 spans 14 residues. Trimming pared 6 bases from V and 2 bases from J, leaving 12 bases between. The CDR3: CASRGRTTTDTQYF. The CDR3 nucleotides are TGTGCCAGCAGGGGTCGGACTACCACAGATACGCAGTATTTT.

This rearrangement joins TRBV5-1 to TRBJ2-3, with 9 bases aligning to TRBD2. Germline assignment: CDR1 SGHRS and CDR2 YFSETQ. CDR3 length: 15 amino acids. V lost 3 bases to trimming and J lost 5 bases; unmatched junction nucleotides: 7. The CDR3 spells CASSSVAGAVDTQYF. CDR3 bases: TGCGCCAGCAGCTCCGTAGCGGGAGCCGTAGATACGCAGTATTTT.

The chain couples TRBV13 to TRBJ2-7; TRBD2 is a possible D gene (6 bases). Per the germline V gene, CDR1 is PRHDT and CDR2 is FYEKMQ (reference sequence). The CDR3 loop spans 17 amino acids. V was pared by 5 bases and J by 1 base, with 21 bases between. The CDR3 DNA reads TGTGCCAGCAGCCCCGCTTGGGTGGCGGGGTATTCCTACGAGCAGTACTTC. Its translation is CASSPAWVAGYSYEQYF.

The gene calls are TRBV29-1 and TRBJ2-5, with no clear D. V gave up 7 bases and J gave up 2 bases, with 11 bases separating them. The CDR3 totals 12 residues. Germline lookup yields CDR1 SQVTM and CDR2 ANQGSEA. The DNA of the CDR3 is TGCAGCGCCCGCCTTGGGCAAGAGACCCAGTACTTC. This encodes CSARLGQETQYF.

The chain employs TRBV20-1 and TRBJ2-7; the match to TRBD2 covers 8 bases. The V segment lost 6 bases and the J segment 5 bases; nucleotides outside the gene matches: 18. This CDR3 has 16 amino acids. Per the germline V gene, CDR1 is DFQATT and CDR2 is SNEGSKA (reference sequence). The CDR3 DNA is TGCAGTGCGCAGTCCTTTGGCGGGGGGAGAGGTAACGAGCAGTACTTC. Translated: CSAQSFGGGRGNEQYF.

The chain carries TRBV11-2 and TRBJ1-6; TRBD1 is a possible D gene (5 bases). Trimming shortened V by 7 bases and J by 9 bases, and 16 bases separated the two germline ends. Germline loops: CDR1 SGHAT, CDR2 FQNNGV. The CDR3 extends over 14 amino acids. The CDR3 DNA reads TGTGCCAGCAACGACGCAGGGAAACGTTCACCCCTCCACTTT. It encodes CASNDAGKRSPLHF.

This clonotype has just a few counts. V gene TRBV5-1 combines with J gene TRBJ1-6; D is perhaps TRBD1 (6 bases). There are 15 residues in the CDR3. V was cut by 1 base and J by 7 bases, with 12 bases left in between. CDR1 is SGHRS and CDR2 is YFSETQ in the germline V gene. CDR3 DNA sequence: TGCGCCAGCAGCTTGATACCAGGGGAGAATTCACCCCTCCACTTT. Encoded protein: CASSLIPGENSPLHF.

This clonotype was picked up many times. The chain joins TRBV29-1 to TRBJ1-5; D may be TRBD1 (5 bases). V was trimmed by 0 bases and J by 7 bases, leaving 10 bases between them. Germline V gene lookup returns CDR1 SQVTM and CDR2 ANQGSEA. This CDR3 has 13 amino acids. In nucleotides, the CDR3 is TGCAGCGTTGAAGAGGACACTGGCCAGCCCCAGCATTTT. Protein product: CSVEEDTGQPQHF. The whole variable domain, filled in from reference TRBV29-1 and TRBJ1-5, reads SAVISQKPSRDICQRGTSLTIQCQVDSQVTMMFWYRQQPGQSLTLIATANQGSEATYESGFVIDKFPISRPNLTFSTLTVSNMSPEDSSIYLCSVEEDTGQPQHFGDGTRLSIL.